The 3 T cell receptor beta chains below all came from one sample that was sequenced in a study of cytomegalovirus exposure and HLA in healthy donors. 60 Vbeta and 13 Jbeta primers were used in PCR. Data came from immunoSEQ multiplex PCR; TCRdb stores just in-frame clones and leaves some out. The sample includes under 150,000 clones, roughly 80% of them seen just once. Sequencing was carried out using PBMCs. The source of these receptors is a woman aged 35 to 49 in good health and CMV-seronegative.

The chain carries TRBV29-1 and TRBJ1-1, with TRBD1 matching 7 bases. Looked up from germline, CDR1 is SQVTM and CDR2 is ANQGSEA. The CDR3 runs 11 residues. The junction had 6 bases not matched to a gene; V was cut back by 6 bases and J by 8 bases. The CDR3 bases are TGCAGCGTCGCCCGGGACAGAGAAGCTTTCTTT. Translating it yields CSVARDREAFF.

This chain joins TRBV28 and TRBJ2-2; 11 bases agree with TRBD1. This CDR3 is 15 amino acids long. In germline, CDR1 is MDHEN, CDR2 SYDVKM. The trim removed 8 bases at V and 1 base at J, leaving 3 bases unmatched. DNA of the CDR3: TGTGCCAGCGGACAGGGGGCTGTGAACACCGGGGAGCTGTTTTTT. Translated, it gives CASGQGAVNTGELFF. The full variable domain, in which reference TRBV28 and TRBJ2-2 provide the parts outside the CDR3, is DVKVTQSSRYLVKRTGEKVFLECVQDMDHENMFWYRQDPGLGLRLIYFSYDVKMKEKGDIPEGYSVSREKKERFSLILESASTNQTSMYLCASGQGAVNTGELFFGEGSRLTVL.

The chain carries TRBV5-6 and TRBJ2-2, with D perhaps matching TRBD1 (5 bases). The germline V gene encodes CDR1 SGHDT and CDR2 YYEEEE. The CDR3 runs to 15 residues. V was shortened by 2 bases and J by 1 base, with 9 bases between the two germline ends. The DNA of the CDR3 is TGTGCCAGCAGCTTACAAGGGGTGAACACCGGGGAGCTGTTTTTT. Protein: CASSLQGVNTGELFF.